This entry describes one T cell receptor beta chain. Antigen specificity is unknown. Different DNA sequences within this sample yield the same CDR3. Germline V gives CDR1 KGHSH, CDR2 LQKENI. Trimming left V 1 base short and J 1 base short, with 1 base between. The CDR3 sequence is 12 residues long. The data were taken from a study of T cell responses to AZD1222 COVID-19 vaccine. Notes on the study in general: Females outnumbered males among donors, who were mostly white British; clonal diversity was possibly underestimated.

Repertoires were generated with immunoSEQ multiplex PCR, while TCRdb's copy carries only in-frame clones and drops some. The table records roughly 120,000 clones, 80% to 90% of them present only once. The clonotype originates from an adult who received the AZD1222 COVID-19 vaccine. The source was peripheral blood, collected 28 days after the second AZD1222 dose. The J gene is TRBJ1-1, the V gene TRBV18; no firm D call. CDR3: CASSPQNTEAFF. The CDR3 DNA follows: TGTGCCAGCTCACCACAGAACACTGAAGCTTTCTTT.